The 20 T cell receptor beta chains listed next were all sequenced from one sample in a study of blood T cell repertoires in COVID-19. Clones were read by immunoSEQ multiplex PCR, and TCRdb kept only the in-frame ones, dropping some. The table shows fewer than 120,000 clones, with 65% to 80% occurring only once. What was sequenced was peripheral blood. The receptor set was obtained from a woman in her sixties or seventies with acute or convalescent COVID-19.

The chain combines TRBV6-2 or TRBV6-3 with TRBJ1-2; 10 bases align to TRBD1. The CDR3 runs 13 residues. The trim removed 2 bases at V and 14 bases at J, leaving 8 bases unmatched. Germline values: CDR1 MNHEY, CDR2 SVGEGT. The CDR3 here is CASSYRDRGPITF. The CDR3 bases are TGTGCCAGCAGTTACCGGGACAGGGGCCCTATAACCTTC.

The rearrangement uses TRBV2 and TRBJ1-1; D is ambiguous. The CDR3 runs to 13 residues. Trimming stripped 3 bases from V and 4 bases from J, with 9 bases between. CDR1 SNHLY and CDR2 FYNNEI come from the germline V gene. The CDR3, as DNA: TGTGCCAGCAGTGATTCCGGGGTCACTGAAGCTTTCTTT. Amino acids: CASSDSGVTEAFF.

This clone was detected ten times or more. This sequence joins TRBV14 and TRBJ1-1; maybe TRBD1 (6 bases). CDR1 and CDR2 from the germline V gene are SGHDN and FVKESK. V was pared by 5 bases and J by 5 bases, with 12 bases between. The CDR3 runs to 13 residues. In DNA, the CDR3 is TGTGCCAGCAGCGCAGGGGCCCGGACTGAAGCTTTCTTT. It codes for CASSAGARTEAFF.

This clone was observed once. This chain connects TRBV5-4 to TRBJ2-7; possible D gene TRBD2, 6 bases. The CDR3 extends over 14 amino acids. Germline V gene data show CDR1 as SGHNT and CDR2 as YYREEE (reference sequence). Trimming left V 0 bases short and J 5 bases short, with 12 bases between. CDR3 amino acids: CASSLGGKEDEQYF. For the CDR3, the DNA is TGTGCCAGCAGCTTGGGCGGGAAAGAGGACGAGCAGTACTTC.

This clone came up many times. This chain uses TRBV6-5 with TRBJ1-2; D is unclear. CDR3 length: 14 amino acids. Germline values: CDR1 MNHEY, CDR2 SVGAGI. The germline V and J ends were trimmed by 5 bases and 2 bases, with 12 bases remaining between them. As DNA, the CDR3 is TGTGCCAGCAGTCCCGACATATGGAACTATGGCTACACCTTC. Its translation: CASSPDIWNYGYTF.

CDR3 nucleotide sequence: TGCGCCAGCAGCTTATTTAGACAGGGACAAGAGACCCAGTACTTC. It codes for CASSLFRQGQETQYF. The chain combines TRBV5-1 with TRBJ2-5, with TRBD1 identical over 7 bases. The CDR3 covers 15 residues. With V trimmed by 2 bases and J by 2 bases, 6 bases remained unmatched. Germline V gives CDR1 SGHRS, CDR2 YFSETQ.

V usage is TRBV2 and J usage is TRBJ1-1; D gene ambiguous. The CDR3 runs to 13 residues. CDR1 is SNHLY, CDR2 FYNNEI, per germline. The V and J ends lost 6 bases and 8 bases respectively, with 16 bases between them. The CDR3 sequence: CASSSDGAGEAFF. The CDR3 coding sequence is TGTGCCAGCAGCTCCGACGGCGCCGGGGAAGCTTTCTTT.

The chain combines TRBV27 with TRBJ1-6, with D possibly being TRBD1 (6 bases). The germline CDR1 and CDR2 sequences are MNHEY and SMNVEV (reference sequence). This CDR3 has 13 residues. V lost 3 bases and J lost 10, with 10 bases in between. The DNA of the CDR3 is TGTGCCAGCAGTTTTACAGGGATCTCACCCCTCCACTTT. Translation: CASSFTGISPLHF.

The chain joins TRBV7-2 to TRBJ1-5; 10 positions match TRBD1. The CDR3 totals 16 residues. V lost 5 bases, J lost 3 bases, and 7 bases stayed unmatched. Germline CDR1 and CDR2: SGHTA and FQGNSA. CDR3 protein: CASSTGGTGANQPQHF. The CDR3 bases are TGTGCCAGCAGCACTGGGGGGACAGGGGCCAATCAGCCCCAGCATTTT.

This clone was observed many times. J is TRBJ1-2 and V is TRBV5-1; 8 bases map to TRBD1. V was clipped by 4 bases and J by 6 bases; unmatched bases: 5. The length of the CDR3 is 13 residues. CDR1 and CDR2 (germline): SGHRS, YFSETQ. This CDR3 is CASSEPTGDGYTF. The CDR3 region has the DNA TGCGCCAGCAGCGAACCGACAGGGGATGGCTACACCTTC.

The chain joins TRBV4-2 to TRBJ1-1; 8 nucleotides agree with TRBD1. This CDR3 is built from 16 residues. Germline CDR1 and CDR2: LGHNA and YNFKEQ. Trimming cost V 6 bases and J 3 bases; bases outside gene matches: 12. The CDR3 reads CASRQDRDLRYTEAFF. CDR3 coding DNA: TGTGCCAGCAGACAGGACAGGGATCTACGTTACACTGAAGCTTTCTTT.

This chain joins TRBV10-1 and TRBJ2-3; 8 nucleotides match TRBD1. CDR1 WNHNN and CDR2 SYGVQD come from the germline V gene (reference sequence). The CDR3 totals 18 residues. Losses at the gene ends were 3 bases for V and 0 bases for J; bases not matched to a gene: 11. The CDR3 DNA reads TGCGCCAGCAGTGACCCCCGGTCGACAGGGGATAGCACAGATACGCAGTATTTT. This translates into CASSDPRSTGDSTDTQYF.

This clone was observed a few times. Other DNA sequences in the sample encode the same CDR3. The chain is built from TRBV5-1 and TRBJ1-1; 7 bases map to TRBD1. Germline values: CDR1 SGHRS, CDR2 YFSETQ. V shed 4 bases, J shed 0 bases, and the junction held 3 bases outside the gene matches. The CDR3 sequence is 14 residues long. CDR3 bases: TGCGCCAGCAGCCTACAGGGGATGAACACTGAAGCTTTCTTT. Translation: CASSLQGMNTEAFF.

The V and J genes are TRBV7-9 and TRBJ1-2; D unclear. CDR3 length equals 14 residues. V gave up 10 bases and J gave up 5 bases, with 20 bases separating them. From germline, CDR1 is SEHNR and CDR2 FQNEAQ (reference sequence). CDR3 nucleotide sequence: TGTGCCACTCCAGGAGTAGGAGGGAAATATGGCTACACCTTC. It specifies CATPGVGGKYGYTF.

The V and J genes are TRBV7-2 and TRBJ1-1; D perhaps matches TRBD1 (6 bases). CDR1 is SGHTA and CDR2 is FQGNSA in the germline V gene. The CDR3 runs to 16 residues. V lost 5 bases and J 6 bases, leaving 22 bases between the germline ends. The CDR3 loop is CASSLIARGGSAEAFF. The DNA for the CDR3 is TGTGCCAGCAGCCTTATCGCCCGCGGGGGCTCAGCTGAAGCTTTCTTT.

V is TRBV5-4 and J is TRBJ1-1; no firm D call. V shed 2 bases and J shed 6 bases, with 14 bases lying between them. Germline assignment: CDR1 SGHNT and CDR2 YYREEE (reference sequence). This CDR3 contains 14 residues. CDR3 residues: CASSFSNYAPEAFF. CDR3 DNA: TGTGCCAGCAGCTTTTCAAATTATGCGCCTGAAGCTTTCTTT. The full variable domain, completed using reference TRBV5-4 and TRBJ1-1, is ETGVTQSPTHLIKTRGQQVTLRCSSQSGHNTVSWYQQALGQGPQFIFQYYREEENGRGNFPPRFSGLQFPNYSSELNVNALELDDSALYLCASSFSNYAPEAFFGQGTRLTVV.

V gene TRBV28 combines with J gene TRBJ2-1; TRBD2 aligns across 8 bases. The length of the CDR3 is 15 residues. With V trimmed by 1 base and J by 9 bases, 8 bases remained unmatched. The germline V gene has CDR1 MDHEN and CDR2 SYDVKM. The CDR3 sequence: CASSLFSGGRFEQFF. The CDR3 DNA is TGTGCCAGCAGTTTATTCAGCGGGGGCAGGTTTGAGCAGTTCTTC.

This chain uses TRBV6-5 with TRBJ1-3, with D possibly being TRBD1 (5 bases). The CDR3 loop spans 15 amino acids. V lost 6 bases and J lost 0, with 12 bases in between. CDR1 and CDR2 from the germline V gene are MNHEY and SVGAGI. The CDR3, as DNA: TGTGCCAGCAGCACGGGACTGTCCTCTGGAAACACCATATATTTT. Translating it yields CASSTGLSSGNTIYF.

The V gene is TRBV7-3, the J gene TRBJ1-2; TRBD1 matches 8 bases. The CDR3 is 15 residues long. Germline trimming cut 0 bases from V and 4 bases from J; bases unmatched to any gene: 4. Germline values: CDR1 SGHTA, CDR2 FQGTGA. The CDR3 DNA is TGTGCCAGCAGCTTAACCGGACAGGGAGGCTATGGCTACACCTTC. The encoded protein is CASSLTGQGGYGYTF.

This clone was counted only a few times. The chain employs TRBV5-1 and TRBJ2-7; 8 positions match TRBD1. CDR3 size: 15 residues. Losses at the gene ends were 4 bases for V and 3 bases for J; bases not matched to a gene: 9. The germline V gene has CDR1 SGHRS and CDR2 YFSETQ. CDR3 sequence: CASSPRGQGYYEQYF. CDR3 bases: TGCGCCAGCAGCCCGCGAGGACAGGGTTACTACGAGCAGTACTTC.